This is a list of T cell receptor beta chains from one sample in a study of OX40 agonist ivuxolimab in advanced cancers. TCRdb's copy holds only in-frame clones and misses some; the assay was immunoSEQ multiplex PCR. The table has tens of thousands of clones, 75% to 90% seen once. The specimen was CD4+ or CD8+ T cells sorted from blood, collected in a trial of the OX40 agonist ivuxolimab. The receptors come from an adult with an advanced solid tumor such as melanoma, head and neck, liver or kidney cancer. Both conserved end residues are part of each CDR3. Each record gives: clone size, D gene, V gene, J gene, CDR3 protein, CDR3 DNA. A D gene is named only where the DNA matches it firmly. Only some rows state a clone size, as once, few, many or a class for expanded clones.

NA	NA	TRBV18	TRBJ2-7	CASSPGEAENYEQYF	TGTGCCAGCTCACCCGGCGAGGCGGAAAACTACGAGCAGTACTTC
NA	TRBD2	TRBV4-1	TRBJ2-7	CASSQDSSGSPRYF	TGCGCCAGCAGCCAAGATTCTAGCGGGAGCCCAAGGTACTTC
few	NA	TRBV27	TRBJ2-7	CASSLQGGEQYF	TGTGCCAGCAGCCTACAGGGCGGCGAGCAGTACTTC
NA	NA	TRBV30	TRBJ1-6	CACTTGGDSPLHF	TGTGCCTGCACGACCGGGGGTGATTCACCCCTCCACTTT
NA	TRBD1	TRBV6-5	TRBJ1-2	CASSYYDPGQGYGYTF	TGTGCCAGCAGTTACTATGACCCGGGACAGGGCTATGGCTACACCTTC
NA	NA	TRBV28	TRBJ2-7	CASSFSWGSSYEQYF	TGTGCCAGCAGTTTCTCTTGGGGTAGCTCCTACGAGCAGTACTTC
NA	NA	TRBV6-1	TRBJ1-1	CASSESGTLNTEAFF	TGTGCCAGCAGTGAATCCGGGACTTTGAACACTGAAGCTTTCTTT
NA	TRBD1	TRBV29-1	TRBJ2-5	CSVLINRGLETQYF	TGCAGCGTTTTGATTAACAGGGGGCTGGAGACCCAGTACTTC
NA	NA	TRBV19	TRBJ2-1	CASSIGRGGEQFF	TGTGCCAGTAGTATTGGAAGGGGGGGTGAGCAGTTCTTC
NA	TRBD2	TRBV19	TRBJ2-7	CASSVTSGGNSYEQYF	TGTGCCAGTAGTGTCACTAGCGGAGGGAACTCCTACGAGCAGTACTTC
NA	TRBD2	TRBV28	TRBJ2-7	CATSRLAGGDEQYF	TGTGCCACCTCCCGACTAGCGGGAGGGGACGAGCAGTACTTC
NA	NA	TRBV5-6	TRBJ1-1	CASSFRAINTEAFF	TGCGCCAGCAGCTTCCGGGCAATTAACACTGAAGCTTTCTTT
NA	NA	TRBV7-9	TRBJ2-7	CASSSMTDSPEQYF	TGTGCCAGCAGCTCAATGACAGATTCCCCCGAGCAGTACTTC
NA	TRBD2	TRBV2	TRBJ2-3	CASSLNPPLAGGPRVNTQYF	TGTGCCAGCAGCCTTAACCCCCCACTAGCGGGAGGACCGAGGGTAAATACGCAGTATTTT
NA	NA	TRBV7-8	TRBJ2-1	CASSLVAGDGDEQFF	TGTGCCAGCAGCTTAGTCGCAGGCGATGGGGATGAGCAGTTCTTC
NA	NA	TRBV6-1	TRBJ1-2	CASSGWVLPYGYTF	TGTGCCAGCAGTGGCTGGGTCCTGCCTTATGGCTACACCTTC
NA	NA	TRBV7-3	TRBJ2-3	CASSQAGLITDTQYF	TGTGCCAGCAGCCAGGCAGGTCTTATCACAGATACGCAGTATTTT
NA	NA	TRBV18	TRBJ1-5	CASSPGDQPQHF	TGTGCCAGCTCACCAGGAGATCAGCCCCAGCATTTT
few	NA	TRBV4-1	TRBJ1-1	CASSHPRSTEAFF	TGCGCCAGCAGCCACCCAAGATCCACTGAAGCTTTCTTT
NA	NA	TRBV11-2	TRBJ2-5	CASSDGETQYF	TGTGCCAGCAGCGACGGTGAGACCCAGTACTTC
NA	NA	TRBV25-1	TRBJ2-1	CASSEYTPGRGFEQFF	TGTGCCAGCAGTGAATATACCCCAGGGAGAGGCTTTGAGCAGTTCTTC
NA	NA	TRBV11-3	TRBJ2-3	CASSPAPSGSTDTQYF	TGTGCCAGCAGCCCGGCCCCCTCCGGGAGCACAGATACGCAGTATTTT
NA	TRBD2	TRBV6-5	TRBJ2-3	CASGYGAGADTQYF	TGTGCCAGCGGCTATGGGGCGGGAGCGGATACGCAGTATTTT
NA	TRBD1	TRBV18	TRBJ2-7	CASSPPSSGGYPYEQYF	TGTGCCAGCTCACCACCGAGCTCAGGGGGCTATCCCTACGAGCAGTACTTC
NA	TRBD2	TRBV7-3	TRBJ2-1	CASSFTLAGGKFF	TGTGCCAGCAGCTTTACCCTAGCGGGAGGAAAGTTCTTC
once	NA	TRBV27	TRBJ2-2	CASQLGTPGELFF	TGTGCCAGCCAACTCGGGACACCCGGGGAGCTGTTTTTT
NA	TRBD1	TRBV6-4	TRBJ2-7	CASSEGQGRDEQYF	TGTGCCAGCAGTGAGGGACAGGGAAGGGACGAGCAGTACTTC
NA	NA	TRBV28	TRBJ1-1	CASSSEGFEAFF	TGTGCCAGCTCTTCCGAGGGATTTGAAGCTTTCTTT
NA	NA	TRBV30	TRBJ2-7	CAWSVRPYSGQVYEQYF	TGTGCCTGGAGTGTACGTCCCTACTCGGGACAAGTTTACGAGCAGTACTTC
NA	NA	TRBV6-4	TRBJ2-7	CASSYLGVTPYEQYF	TGTGCCAGCAGTTATCTGGGGGTAACACCCTACGAGCAGTACTTC
once	NA	TRBV6-1	TRBJ2-3	CASSERGVSYTQYF	TGTGCCAGCAGTGAACGGGGAGTTTCCTATACGCAGTATTTT
once	TRBD1	TRBV7-9	TRBJ2-5	CASSSGGGETQYF	TGTGCCAGCAGCTCAGGGGGCGGAGAGACCCAGTACTTC
NA	TRBD2	TRBV7-9	TRBJ2-1	CASSPPSGRGVYNEQFF	TGTGCCAGCAGCCCACCTAGCGGGAGGGGGGTTTACAATGAGCAGTTCTTC
NA	TRBD1	TRBV6-1	TRBJ1-2	CASGRTGAGYTF	TGTGCCAGCGGACGGACAGGGGCTGGCTACACCTTC
NA	TRBD1	TRBV14	TRBJ2-5	CASSRGQIQETQYF	TGTGCCAGCAGCCGGGGACAGATACAAGAGACCCAGTACTTC
NA	TRBD1	TRBV5-1	TRBJ2-6	CASSLAGTGPTSGANVLTF	TGCGCCAGCAGCTTGGCCGGGACAGGGCCAACTTCTGGGGCCAACGTCCTGACTTTC
NA	NA	TRBV6-1	TRBJ2-1	CASSRVSSYNEQFF	TGTGCCAGCAGCAGGGTGAGCTCCTACAATGAGCAGTTCTTC
NA	NA	TRBV27	TRBJ2-7	CASSSGFTYEQYF	TGTGCCAGCAGTTCGGGGTTTACGTACGAGCAGTACTTC
NA	TRBD2	TRBV5-1	TRBJ2-3	CASSLAELAGPDTQYF	TGCGCCAGCAGCTTGGCCGAATTAGCGGGACCAGATACGCAGTATTTT
NA	NA	TRBV7-9	TRBJ2-7	CASSLVGIGSGMSYEQYF	TGTGCCAGCAGCTTAGTTGGTATTGGGTCAGGGATGTCCTACGAGCAGTACTTC
NA	NA	TRBV10-2	TRBJ1-1	CASSQQNTEAFF	TGCGCCAGCAGCCAACAGAACACTGAAGCTTTCTTT
NA	TRBD2	TRBV4-1	TRBJ2-7	CASSRLGLVGEQYF	TGCGCCAGCAGCCGACTGGGACTAGTCGGGGAGCAGTACTTC
medium-sized	NA	TRBV30	TRBJ2-3	CACDKTTPDTQYF	TGTGCCTGCGACAAGACTACTCCAGATACGCAGTATTTT